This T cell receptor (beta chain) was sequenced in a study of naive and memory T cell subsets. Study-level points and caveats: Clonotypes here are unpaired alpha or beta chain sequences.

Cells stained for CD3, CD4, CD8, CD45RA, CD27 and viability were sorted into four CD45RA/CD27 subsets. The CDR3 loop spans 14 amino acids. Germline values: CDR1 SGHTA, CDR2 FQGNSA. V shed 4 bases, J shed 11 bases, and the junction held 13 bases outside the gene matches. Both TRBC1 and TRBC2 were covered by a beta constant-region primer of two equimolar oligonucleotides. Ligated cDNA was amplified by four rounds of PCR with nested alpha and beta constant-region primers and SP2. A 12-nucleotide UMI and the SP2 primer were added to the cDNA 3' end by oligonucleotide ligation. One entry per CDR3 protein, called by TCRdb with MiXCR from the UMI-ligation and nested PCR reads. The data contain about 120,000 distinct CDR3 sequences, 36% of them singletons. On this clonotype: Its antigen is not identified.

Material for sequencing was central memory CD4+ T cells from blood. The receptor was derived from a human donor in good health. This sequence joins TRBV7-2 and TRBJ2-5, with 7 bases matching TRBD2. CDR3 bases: TGTGCCAGCAGCTCCGGACTAGTCCCCGGGACGCAGTACTTC. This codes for CASSSGLVPGTQYF.